These 25 T cell receptor beta chains share one sample of origin, sequenced in a study of cytomegalovirus exposure and HLA in healthy donors. Primers included in the PCR were 60 Vbeta and 13 Jbeta primers. The protocol was immunoSEQ multiplex PCR, while the TCRdb copy is restricted to in-frame clones and leaves out a portion. The profile shows about 92,000 clones, approximately 84% of them singletons. Sequencing was performed on PBMCs. Receptors were obtained from a girl aged 2-15 years in good health and CMV-seropositive.

This clone was found a few times. The rearrangement links TRBV4-1 to TRBJ2-4; 11 positions match TRBD2. After removal of 2 bases from V and 3 bases from J, the junction contained 6 bases not matched to a gene. The CDR3 covers 17 residues. The germline V gene encodes CDR1 MGHRA and CDR2 YSYEKL. CDR3 loop: CASSQKGLAVDKNIQYF. CDR3 DNA: TGCGCCAGCAGCCAAAAGGGACTAGCGGTAGACAAAAACATTCAGTACTTC.

This clone was detected only a few times. The V and J genes are TRBV30 and TRBJ2-2; D gene unclear. The CDR3 length is 13 residues. Germline assignment: CDR1 GTSNPN and CDR2 SVGIG (reference sequence). V lost 0 bases, J lost 6 bases, and 8 bases lay in between. CDR3 sequence: CAWSVQEAGELFF. As DNA, the CDR3 is TGTGCCTGGAGTGTACAAGAGGCCGGGGAGCTGTTTTTT.

In nucleotides, the CDR3 is TGTGCCAGCAACCACAGGGATCGAGAGACCCAGTACTTC. Translation gives CASNHRDRETQYF. The chain joins TRBV6-5 to TRBJ2-5, with D perhaps TRBD1 (6 bases). Deletions cut 7 bases from V and 4 bases from J, with 13 bases between. CDR3 length: 13 residues. Germline assignment: CDR1 MNHEY and CDR2 SVGAGI.

V and J are TRBV4-3 and TRBJ1-3; tentative D call: TRBD1 (5 bases). Looked up from germline, CDR1 is LGHNA and CDR2 is YSLEER. The CDR3 loop spans 15 amino acids. V lost 3 bases to trimming and J lost 4 bases, with 13 bases between them. Written as DNA, the CDR3 is TGCGCCAGCAGCCAGGAAGGGGTCTCCGGAAACACCATATATTTT. Translated, it gives CASSQEGVSGNTIYF.

The chain couples TRBV29-1 to TRBJ2-1; 10 bases are a match to TRBD2. V lost 8 bases, J lost 0 bases, and 10 bases stayed unmatched. The CDR3 totals 16 residues. Germline-derived CDR1 and CDR2 are SQVTM and ANQGSEA. The CDR3 region is CSPKGLAEYSYNEQFF. In DNA form, the CDR3 reads TGCAGCCCAAAAGGACTAGCGGAATACTCCTACAATGAGCAGTTCTTC.

The chain couples TRBV25-1 to TRBJ2-1; TRBD2 matches at 14 bases. The CDR3 sequence is 14 residues long. Germline V CDR1 and CDR2: MGHDK, SYGVNS. The V gene end was trimmed by 4 bases and the J gene end by 16 bases; junction bases not matched to a gene: 9. The CDR3 sequence: CASSGLAGGPGSFF. The CDR3 region has the DNA TGTGCCAGCAGTGGACTAGCGGGAGGGCCGGGGTCCTTCTTC.

This clone was seen only a few times. The rearrangement joins TRBV5-1 to TRBJ2-7, with D possibly matching TRBD2 (5 bases). The CDR3 spans 15 residues. Trimming pared 0 bases from V and 3 bases from J, leaving 13 bases between. Germline CDR1 is SGHRS and CDR2 is YFSETQ. In DNA, the CDR3 is TGCGCCAGCAGCTTGGTCACGGAAGCGGTCTACGAGCAGTACTTC. Its translation: CASSLVTEAVYEQYF.

The V and J genes are TRBV28 and TRBJ2-7; 9 bases are a match to TRBD1. The CDR3 runs 14 residues. The ends lost 6 bases at V and 3 bases at J; junction bases unmatched: 6. Germline V gives CDR1 MDHEN, CDR2 SYDVKM. The CDR3 DNA sequence: TGTGCCAGCAGGGACACGACAGGGGGCTACGAGCAGTACTTC. Protein sequence: CASRDTTGGYEQYF.

The chain carries TRBV7-6 and TRBJ2-2; TRBD2 aligns across 12 bases. Germline assignment: CDR1 SGHVS and CDR2 FNYEAQ. CDR3 length: 17 residues. Trimming removed 3 bases from V and 5 bases from J; junction bases left unmatched: 7. The CDR3 DNA is TGTGCCAGCAGCTTCCGACTAGCGGGAGTAGGTACCGGGGAGCTGTTTTTT. This encodes CASSFRLAGVGTGELFF.

V is TRBV6-5 and J is TRBJ1-4; TRBD1 agrees at 9 bases. Germline V lookup: CDR1 MNHEY, CDR2 SVGAGI. The CDR3 is made up of 15 amino acids. Unmatched junction bases numbered 10, after V lost 6 bases and J lost 8 bases. This CDR3 is CASSRPGQGGEKLFF. DNA for the CDR3: TGTGCCAGCAGCCGCCCGGGACAGGGTGGCGAAAAACTGTTTTTT.

This sequence joins TRBV7-2 and TRBJ2-5; TRBD2 aligns across 7 bases. CDR3 length: 16 amino acids. V gave up 0 bases and J gave up 4 bases; unmatched junction bases: 8. CDR1 and CDR2 (germline): SGHTA, FQGNSA. This CDR3 is CASSLAEAGVGETQYF. The CDR3 DNA follows: TGTGCCAGCAGCTTAGCGGAGGCGGGAGTTGGAGAGACCCAGTACTTC. The entire variable domain, with the rest obtained from reference TRBV7-2 and TRBJ2-5, is as follows: GAGVSQSPSNKVTEKGKDVELRCDPISGHTALYWYRQSLGQGLEFLIYFQGNSAPDKSGLPSDRFSAERTGGSVSTLTIQRTQQEDSAVYLCASSLAEAGVGETQYFGPGTRLLVL.

This chain connects TRBV7-9 to TRBJ1-2; D is unresolved. This CDR3 is 12 amino acids long. Trimming cost V 1 base and J 6 bases, with 6 bases left between them. CDR1 is SEHNR and CDR2 is FQNEAQ in the germline V gene (reference sequence). This chain's CDR3 is CASSLGPDGYTF. CDR3 DNA sequence: TGTGCCAGCAGCTTAGGTCCAGATGGCTACACCTTC.

The rearrangement links TRBV4-3 to TRBJ2-1; D is ambiguous. Trimming shortened V by 0 bases and J by 6 bases, and 15 bases separated the two germline ends. This CDR3 is built from 16 residues. Germline V gene lookup returns CDR1 LGHNA and CDR2 YSLEER. CDR3 sequence reads: CASSQDGRSPPNEQFF. The CDR3 coding sequence is TGCGCCAGCAGCCAAGATGGCAGGTCGCCCCCCAATGAGCAGTTCTTC.

V gene TRBV6-1 combines with J gene TRBJ1-5, with D tentatively TRBD1 (6 bases). With 4 bases removed from V and 9 bases from J, the gap between germline ends came to 19 bases. The CDR3 length is 15 residues. In germline, CDR1 is MNHNS, CDR2 SASEGT. This CDR3 reads CASSAASGHPGPQHF. Written as DNA, the CDR3 is TGTGCCAGCAGTGCAGCTTCGGGACACCCGGGGCCCCAGCATTTT.

This chain connects TRBV28 to TRBJ2-7; TRBD1 might be the D (6 bases). This CDR3 is built from 11 residues. Between the trimmed V and J ends, which lost 8 bases and 3 bases, there was a span of 8 bases. In germline, CDR1 is MDHEN, CDR2 SYDVKM. Here the CDR3 DNA reads TGTGCCAGCGGCAGGGGCTACGAGCAGTACTTC. Residues: CASGRGYEQYF.

This clone was seen more than once but under ten times. The chain carries TRBV21-1 and TRBJ1-2; the D segment call TRBD1 is taken from the table without a DNA check. TRBV21-1 is designated a pseudogene. The CDR3 loop spans 16 amino acids. The CDR3 spells CASSKFDRGCGYGYTF. CDR3 DNA sequence: TGTGCCAGCAGCAAATTCGACAGGGGATGTGGCTATGGCTACACCTTC.

The genes are TRBV28 and TRBJ2-1; 8 bases align to TRBD2. Trimming at V came to 1 base and at J to 4 bases, leaving 0 bases not matched to a gene. This CDR3 spans 14 amino acids. CDR1 is MDHEN, CDR2 SYDVKM, per germline. CDR3 in DNA: TGTGCCAGCAGTTTATCTAGCGGGTACAATGAGCAGTTCTTC. Protein sequence: CASSLSSGYNEQFF.

There are a few counts of this clone. The V call is TRBV6-5, the J call TRBJ1-5, with D unclear. The V end lost 0 bases, the J end lost 5 bases, and 5 bases lay between the germline ends. Germline CDR1 reads MNHEY; CDR2 reads SVGAGI. This CDR3 spans 13 amino acids. CDR3 nucleotide sequence: TGTGCCAGCAGTTACTCGTACTATCAGCCCCAGCATTTT. Translating gives CASSYSYYQPQHF.

V is TRBV28 and J is TRBJ1-5; the match to TRBD1 covers 7 bases. Germline V lookup: CDR1 MDHEN, CDR2 SYDVKM. V trimming: 4 bases; J trimming: 1 base; junction bases outside the gene matches: 13. The CDR3 sequence is 18 residues long. In DNA form, the CDR3 reads TGTGCCAGCAGTTCCCCTACAGGGGTTGGCTTAAGCAATCAGCCCCAGCATTTT. Translation: CASSSPTGVGLSNQPQHF.

This chain connects TRBV4-2 to TRBJ1-1; D gene uncertain. Trimming took off 4 bases at V and 1 base at J, with 10 bases between the two ends. This CDR3 has 14 residues. In germline, CDR1 is LGHNA, CDR2 YNFKEQ. The CDR3 bases are TGTGCCAGCAGCCTTTCTACGGGGAACACTGAAGCTTTCTTT. Amino acid sequence: CASSLSTGNTEAFF.

This clone appeared a single time. The rearrangement joins TRBV5-1 to TRBJ1-4; 8 bases align to TRBD1. Germline CDR1 and CDR2: SGHRS and YFSETQ. The V and J ends lost 0 bases and 4 bases, in that order; junction bases with no gene match: 8. This CDR3 region has 17 residues. The CDR3 DNA is TGCGCCAGCAGCTTGGGGGGGCCGACAGGGGATAATGAAAAACTGTTTTTT. Residues: CASSLGGPTGDNEKLFF.

V gene TRBV6-5 combines with J gene TRBJ1-5, with 7 bases aligning to TRBD1. Germline V gene data show CDR1 as MNHEY and CDR2 as SVGAGI. V gave up 4 bases and J gave up 4 bases; unmatched junction bases: 7. The CDR3 length is 15 residues. The CDR3 DNA follows: TGTGCCAGCAGTTCGCTGACAGGGTATAATCAGCCCCAGCATTTT. It specifies CASSSLTGYNQPQHF.

This clone occurred once. This chain connects TRBV6-1 to TRBJ2-1; 9 bases are a match to TRBD1. This CDR3 has 15 amino acids. The junction had 6 bases not matched to a gene; V was cut back by 2 bases and J by 7 bases. Germline V gene sequence: CDR1 MNHNS, CDR2 SASEGT. The CDR3 is CASSEPGQGINEQFF. The DNA of the CDR3 is TGTGCCAGCAGTGAACCGGGACAGGGCATAAATGAGCAGTTCTTC.

The V and J genes are TRBV5-1 and TRBJ2-1; 11 bases align to TRBD2. The V gene end was trimmed by 4 bases and the J gene end by 4 bases; junction bases not matched to a gene: 7. Germline V CDR1 and CDR2: SGHRS, YFSETQ. This CDR3 region has 16 residues. DNA for the CDR3: TGCGCCAGCAGCCCGGGGGGGACTAGCGGATACAATGAGCAGTTCTTC. This translates into CASSPGGTSGYNEQFF.

The genes are TRBV9 and TRBJ2-7; 10 nucleotides match TRBD1. Germline-derived CDR1 and CDR2 are SGDLS and YYNGEE. This CDR3 contains 15 residues. Trimming cost V 7 bases and J 2 bases; bases outside gene matches: 9. Written as DNA, the CDR3 is TGTGCCAGCGCAAACCGGGACAGGGGCCCCTACGAGCAGTACTTC. It encodes CASANRDRGPYEQYF.